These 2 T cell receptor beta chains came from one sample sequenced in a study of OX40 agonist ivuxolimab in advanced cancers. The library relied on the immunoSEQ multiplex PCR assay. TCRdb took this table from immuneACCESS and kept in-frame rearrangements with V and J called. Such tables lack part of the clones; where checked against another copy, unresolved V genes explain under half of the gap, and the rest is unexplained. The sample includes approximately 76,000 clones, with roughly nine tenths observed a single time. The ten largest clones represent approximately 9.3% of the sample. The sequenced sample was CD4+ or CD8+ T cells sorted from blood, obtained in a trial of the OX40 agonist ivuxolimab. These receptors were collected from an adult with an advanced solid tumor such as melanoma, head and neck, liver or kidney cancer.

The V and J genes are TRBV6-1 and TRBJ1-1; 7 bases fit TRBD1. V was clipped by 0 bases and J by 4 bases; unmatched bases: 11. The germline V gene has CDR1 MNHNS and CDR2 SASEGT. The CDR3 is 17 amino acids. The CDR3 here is CASSEAVKEGAGTEAFF. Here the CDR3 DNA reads TGTGCCAGCAGTGAAGCCGTGAAGGAGGGGGCTGGCACTGAAGCTTTCTTT.

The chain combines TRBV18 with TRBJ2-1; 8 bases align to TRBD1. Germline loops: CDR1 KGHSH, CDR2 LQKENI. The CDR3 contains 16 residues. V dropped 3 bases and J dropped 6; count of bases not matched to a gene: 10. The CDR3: CASSPNPGTGPNEQFF. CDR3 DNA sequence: TGTGCCAGCTCACCCAACCCCGGGACAGGCCCCAATGAGCAGTTCTTC.